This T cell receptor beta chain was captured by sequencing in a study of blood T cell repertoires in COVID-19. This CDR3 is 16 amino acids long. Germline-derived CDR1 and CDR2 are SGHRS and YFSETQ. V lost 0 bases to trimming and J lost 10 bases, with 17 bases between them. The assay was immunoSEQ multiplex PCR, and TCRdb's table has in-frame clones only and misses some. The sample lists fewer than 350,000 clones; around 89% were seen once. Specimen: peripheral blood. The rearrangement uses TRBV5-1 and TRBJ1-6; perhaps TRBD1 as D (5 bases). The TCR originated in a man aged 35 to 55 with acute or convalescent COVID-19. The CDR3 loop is CASSLAQGRSKSPLHF. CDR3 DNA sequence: TGCGCCAGCAGCTTGGCTCAGGGAAGGTCGAAGTCACCCCTCCACTTT.